These 17 T cell receptor beta chains were all obtained from the same sample, sequenced in a study of radiotherapy plus CTLA-4 blockade in lung cancer. Generated by immunoSEQ multiplex PCR, the TCRdb table keeps only in-frame clones and is missing some. The sample consists of about 87,000 clones, approximately 86% of them appearing once. Sequencing used peripheral blood, obtained from a patient treated with radiotherapy plus ipilimumab. These receptors all come from a human donor with non-small cell lung cancer that progressed on radiotherapy plus ipilimumab.

The chain uses TRBV9 and TRBJ2-2; D might be TRBD1 (6 bases). CDR1 SGDLS and CDR2 YYNGEE come from the germline V gene. There are 14 residues in the CDR3. The V and J ends lost 4 bases and 4 bases respectively, with 11 bases between them. Here the CDR3 reads CASSPGQFTGELFF. The CDR3, as DNA: TGTGCCAGCAGCCCAGGACAGTTCACCGGGGAGCTGTTTTTT.

The J gene is TRBJ1-1, the V gene TRBV10-3, with a weak D call TRBD1 (6 bases). Germline values: CDR1 ENHRY, CDR2 SYGVKD. The CDR3 totals 14 residues. The V gene lost 5 bases and the J gene lost 4 bases, with 14 bases spanning the gap. The CDR3 sequence: CAISKEGGATEAFF. The CDR3 bases are TGTGCCATCAGTAAGGAAGGGGGAGCCACTGAAGCTTTCTTT.

A few counts support this clone. The chain couples TRBV7-8 to TRBJ2-5; D may be TRBD1 (5 bases). Trimming pared 5 bases from V and 1 base from J, leaving 11 bases between. The germline V gene encodes CDR1 SGHVS and CDR2 FQNEAQ. This CDR3 comprises 14 residues. The CDR3 coding sequence is TGTGCCAGCAGCACTCAGGGTCTCCAAGAGACCCAGTACTTC. Protein sequence: CASSTQGLQETQYF. The complete variable domain, with remaining parts taken from reference TRBV7-8 and TRBJ2-5, reads GAGVSQSPRYKVAKRGQDVALRCDPISGHVSLFWYQQALGQGPEFLTYFQNEAQLDKSGLPSDRFFAERPEGSVSTLKIQRTQQEDSAVYLCASSTQGLQETQYFGPGTRLLVL.

The rearrangement joins TRBV27 to TRBJ1-2, with D unclear. Trimming removed 5 bases at V and 4 bases at J, with 23 bases between. The germline gives CDR1 MNHEY, CDR2 SMNVEV (reference sequence). The CDR3 extends over 17 amino acids. The CDR3 reads CASSPWAKSEGSYGYTF. The CDR3, as DNA: TGTGCCAGCAGTCCCTGGGCCAAATCCGAAGGGTCCTATGGCTACACCTTC.

The gene calls are TRBV6-5 and TRBJ1-1; D is unclear. The CDR3 totals 15 residues. With 0 bases removed from V and 7 bases from J, the gap between germline ends came to 15 bases. Germline loops: CDR1 MNHEY, CDR2 SVGAGI. The DNA of the CDR3 is TGTGCCAGCAGTTACTCTTTTGCTTCGGGGTTTGAAGCTTTCTTT. Translated, it gives CASSYSFASGFEAFF.

The rearrangement uses TRBV6-6 and TRBJ1-6; TRBD1 agrees at 8 bases. With V trimmed by 7 bases and J by 9 bases, 8 bases remained unmatched. Looked up from germline, CDR1 is MNHNY and CDR2 is SVGAGI (reference sequence). The CDR3 totals 14 residues. The CDR3 sequence is CASISDRESSPLHF. Here the CDR3 DNA reads TGTGCCAGCATTTCGGACAGGGAGAGTTCACCCCTCCACTTT.

Regarding this clone: This specimen includes other DNA sequences encoding the same CDR3. The V and J genes are TRBV11-2 and TRBJ2-3; 9 bases agree with TRBD2. CDR1 and CDR2 from the germline V gene are SGHAT and FQNNGV. V trimming: 7 bases; J trimming: 6 bases; junction bases outside the gene matches: 14. This CDR3 is built from 16 residues. CDR3 bases: TGTGCCAGCACAAATGAAGCGGGGGGAACCACGGATACGCAGTATTTT. It is translated as CASTNEAGGTTDTQYF.

The genes are TRBV29-1 and TRBJ2-1; 8 bases line up with TRBD1. Germline values: CDR1 SQVTM, CDR2 ANQGSEA. The junction had 7 bases not matched to a gene; V was cut back by 7 bases and J by 2 bases. The length of the CDR3 is 14 residues. The CDR3 nucleotides read TGCAGCGGAGCCGGGACAGGCGCCTACAATGAGCAGTTCTTC. It codes for CSGAGTGAYNEQFF.

The gene calls are TRBV5-1 and TRBJ2-1; 10 bases fit TRBD2. This CDR3 contains 15 residues. The V gene's germline CDR1 is SGHRS and CDR2 YFSETQ. J gave up 6 bases and V 1 base, and 4 bases lay outside the gene matches. In DNA, the CDR3 is TGCGCCAGCAGCTTGTTGTTAGCGGGAGGCAATGAGCAGTTCTTC. It codes for CASSLLLAGGNEQFF.

CDR3 nucleotide sequence: TGTGCCAGCAGCCACCCTAGCGCCTCCTACAATGAGCAGTTCTTC. It encodes CASSHPSASYNEQFF. The chain joins TRBV14 to TRBJ2-1, with a tentative D call TRBD2 (6 bases). Germline CDR1 and CDR2: SGHDN and FVKESK. The length of the CDR3 is 15 residues. Trimming stripped 3 bases from V and 0 bases from J, with 9 bases between. Based on the CDR3 plus reference TRBV14 and TRBJ2-1, the full variable domain is EAGVTQFPSHSVIEKGQTVTLRCDPISGHDNLYWYRRVMGKEIKFLLHFVKESKQDESGMPNNRFLAERTGGTYSTLKVQPAELEDSGVYFCASSHPSASYNEQFFGPGTRLTVL.

V gene TRBV9 combines with J gene TRBJ1-1; D remains unclear. The length of the CDR3 is 15 residues. With 7 bases removed from V and 3 bases from J, the gap between germline ends came to 19 bases. CDR1 is SGDLS and CDR2 is YYNGEE in the germline V gene. CDR3: CASAGRGGADTEAFF. The CDR3 bases are TGTGCCAGCGCCGGGCGGGGAGGCGCGGACACTGAAGCTTTCTTT.

Notes on this clone: The junction shows a germline mismatch at one end, possibly a read error. The V call is TRBV7-7, the J call TRBJ2-1; D is possibly TRBD2 (6 bases). Germline V gene lookup returns CDR1 SSHAT and CDR2 FNYEAQ (reference sequence). The CDR3 loop spans 15 amino acids. CDR3 amino acids: CASSLGGGERGEQFF. The CDR3 region has the DNA TGTGCTAGCAGCTTGGGTGGCGGGGAGAGGGGTGAGCAGTTCTTC.

This chain connects TRBV15 to TRBJ2-5, with D possibly being TRBD1 or TRBD2 (6 bases each). The V gene's germline CDR1 is LNHNV and CDR2 YYDKDF (reference sequence). V shed 0 bases and J shed 5 bases, with 19 bases lying between them. The CDR3 contains 17 residues. This chain's CDR3 is CATSRDRGPAAGETQYF. CDR3 nucleotide sequence: TGTGCCACCAGCAGAGATCGGGGGCCCGCAGCCGGGGAGACCCAGTACTTC.

The chain employs TRBV7-9 and TRBJ1-2; a possible D gene is TRBD1 (5 bases). CDR3 length equals 14 residues. The germline gives CDR1 SEHNR, CDR2 FQNEAQ (reference sequence). V was cut by 4 bases and J by 5 bases, with 14 bases left in between. The CDR3 loop is CASSSSGAGYGYTF. CDR3 in DNA: TGTGCCAGCAGCTCCTCGGGCGCAGGGTATGGCTACACCTTC. The full variable domain, its missing parts supplied by reference TRBV7-9 and TRBJ1-2, is DTGVSQNPRHKITKRGQNVTFRCDPISEHNRLYWYRQTLGQGPEFLTYFQNEAQLEKSRLLSDRFSAERPKGSFSTLEIQRTEQGDSAMYLCASSSSGAGYGYTFGSGTRLTVV.

This clone was seen only once. The rearrangement joins TRBV29-1 to TRBJ1-1; perhaps TRBD1 as D (5 bases). Germline-derived CDR1 and CDR2 are SQVTM and ANQGSEA. The CDR3 consists of 13 residues. V was shortened by 6 bases and J by 1 base, with 12 bases between the two germline ends. CDR3 protein: CSVRATGNTEAFF. Written as DNA, the CDR3 is TGCAGCGTCCGAGCTACAGGGAACACTGAAGCTTTCTTT.

The V call is TRBV18, the J call TRBJ2-3; D perhaps matches TRBD1 (5 bases). Germline V gene data show CDR1 as KGHSH and CDR2 as LQKENI. V gave up 3 bases and J gave up 3 bases, with 7 bases separating them. CDR3 length: 13 residues. CDR3 sequence reads: CASSPGQTDTQYF. As DNA, the CDR3 is TGTGCCAGCTCACCCGGACAAACAGATACGCAGTATTTT.

The V call is TRBV30, the J call TRBJ1-2; D is perhaps TRBD1 (5 bases). Germline V CDR1 and CDR2: GTSNPN, SVGIG (reference sequence). The CDR3 runs 12 residues. Trimming removed 3 bases from V and 9 bases from J, with 14 bases in between. The CDR3 DNA reads TGTGCCTGGAGACCCGGGCAGGGAAGCTACACCTTC. Its translation is CAWRPGQGSYTF. Supplemented by reference TRBV30 and TRBJ1-2, the full variable domain reads SQTIHQWPATLVQPVGSPLSLECTVEGTSNPNLYWYRQAAGRGLQLLFYSVGIGQISSEVPQNLSASRPQDRQFILSSKKLLLSDSGFYLCAWRPGQGSYTFGSGTRLTVV.